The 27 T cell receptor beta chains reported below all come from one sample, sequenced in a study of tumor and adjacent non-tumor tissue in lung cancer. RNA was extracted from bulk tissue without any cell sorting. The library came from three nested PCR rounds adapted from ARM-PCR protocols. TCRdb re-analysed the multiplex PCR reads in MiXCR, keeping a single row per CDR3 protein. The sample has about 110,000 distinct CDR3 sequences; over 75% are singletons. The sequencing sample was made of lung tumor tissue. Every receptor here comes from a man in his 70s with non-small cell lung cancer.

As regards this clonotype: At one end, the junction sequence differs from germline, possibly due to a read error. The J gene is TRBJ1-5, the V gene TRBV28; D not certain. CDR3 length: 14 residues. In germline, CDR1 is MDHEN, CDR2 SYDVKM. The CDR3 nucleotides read TGTGCCAGCAGCGTACCGGGAGATAATCAGCCCCAGCAATTT. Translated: CASSVPGDNQPQQF. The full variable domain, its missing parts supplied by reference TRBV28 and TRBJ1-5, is DVKVTQSSRYLVKRTGEKVFLECVQDMDHENMFWYRQDPGLGLRLIYFSYDVKMKEKGDIPEGYSVSREKKERFSLILESASTNQTSMYLCASSVPGDNQPQQFGDGTRLSIL.

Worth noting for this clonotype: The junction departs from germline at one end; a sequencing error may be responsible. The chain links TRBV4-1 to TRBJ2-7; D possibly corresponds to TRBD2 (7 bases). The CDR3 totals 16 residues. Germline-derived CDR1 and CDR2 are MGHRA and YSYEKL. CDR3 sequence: CASSRTLAGEGDERYF. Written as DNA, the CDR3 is TGCGCCAGCAGTCGGACACTTGCGGGAGAGGGGGACGAGCGGTACTTC.

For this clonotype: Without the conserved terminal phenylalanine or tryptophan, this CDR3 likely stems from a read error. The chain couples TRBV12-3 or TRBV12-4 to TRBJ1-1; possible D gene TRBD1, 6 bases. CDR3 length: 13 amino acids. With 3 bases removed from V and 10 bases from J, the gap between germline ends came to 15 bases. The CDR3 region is CASSFGDTQIAFL. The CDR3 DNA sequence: TGTGCCAGCAGTTTTGGGGACACACAGATAGCTTTCTTG.

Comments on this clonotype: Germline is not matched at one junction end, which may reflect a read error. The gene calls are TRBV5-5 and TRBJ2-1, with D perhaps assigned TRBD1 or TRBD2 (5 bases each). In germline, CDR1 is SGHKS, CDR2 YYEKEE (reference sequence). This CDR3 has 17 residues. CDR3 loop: CASSLAFGASPYNEQFF. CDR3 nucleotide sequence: TGTGCCAGCAGCTTGGCCTTCGGGGCTAGCCCCTACAACGAGCAATTCTTC.

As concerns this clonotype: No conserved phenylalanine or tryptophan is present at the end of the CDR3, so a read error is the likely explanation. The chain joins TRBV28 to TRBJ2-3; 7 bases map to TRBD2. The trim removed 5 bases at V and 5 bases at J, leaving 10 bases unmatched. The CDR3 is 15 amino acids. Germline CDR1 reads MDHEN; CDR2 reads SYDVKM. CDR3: CASSPLVGGLDTQYS. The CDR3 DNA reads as TGTGCCAGCAGTCCCCTGGTGGGAGGGTTAGATACGCAGTATTCT.

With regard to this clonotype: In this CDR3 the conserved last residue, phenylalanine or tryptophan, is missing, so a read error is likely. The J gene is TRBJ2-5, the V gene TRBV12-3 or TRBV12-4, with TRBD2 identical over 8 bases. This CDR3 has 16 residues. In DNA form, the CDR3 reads TGTGCCAGCGGTTTAACTAGCGGAGGTCTGGTCGAGACCCAGTACTCC. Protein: CASGLTSGGLVETQYS.

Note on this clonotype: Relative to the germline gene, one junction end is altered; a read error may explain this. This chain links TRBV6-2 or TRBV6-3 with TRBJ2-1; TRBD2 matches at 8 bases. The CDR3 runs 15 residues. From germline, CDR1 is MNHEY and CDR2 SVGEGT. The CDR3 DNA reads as TGTGCAAGCAGTACGGGACTAGGCAATACCAATGACCAGTTCTTC. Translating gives CASSTGLGNTNDQFF.

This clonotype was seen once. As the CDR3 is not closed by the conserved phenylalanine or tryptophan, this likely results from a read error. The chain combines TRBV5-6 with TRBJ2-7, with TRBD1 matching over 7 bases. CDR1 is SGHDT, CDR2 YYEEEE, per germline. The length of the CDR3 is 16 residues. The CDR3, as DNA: TGTGCCAGCAGCTCCCTTGTCCGGGACAGAACCTACAAGCAGTACTTA. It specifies CASSSLVRDRTYKQYL.

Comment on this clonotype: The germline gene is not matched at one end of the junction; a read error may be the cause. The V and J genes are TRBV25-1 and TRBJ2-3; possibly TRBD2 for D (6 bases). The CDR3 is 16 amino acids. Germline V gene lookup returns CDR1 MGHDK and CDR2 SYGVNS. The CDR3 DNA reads TGTGCCAGCAGTGCCGCTGGAGGGGCGAGCACATATACGCAGTATTTT. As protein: CASSAAGGASTYTQYF.

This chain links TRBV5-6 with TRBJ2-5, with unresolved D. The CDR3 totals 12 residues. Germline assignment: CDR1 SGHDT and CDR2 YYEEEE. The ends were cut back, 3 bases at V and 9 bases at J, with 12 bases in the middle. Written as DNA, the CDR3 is TGTGCCAGCAGCTACATAGATGAGGCCCAGTACTTC. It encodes CASSYIDEAQYF.

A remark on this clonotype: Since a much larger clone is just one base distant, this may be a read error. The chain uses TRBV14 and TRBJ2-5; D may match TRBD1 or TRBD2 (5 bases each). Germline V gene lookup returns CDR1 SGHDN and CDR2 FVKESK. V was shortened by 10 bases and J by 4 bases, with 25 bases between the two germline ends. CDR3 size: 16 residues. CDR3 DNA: TGTGCCAACAGTCCCCCCGGGACCATAGGTCCAGAGACCCAGTACTTC. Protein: CANSPPGTIGPETQYF.

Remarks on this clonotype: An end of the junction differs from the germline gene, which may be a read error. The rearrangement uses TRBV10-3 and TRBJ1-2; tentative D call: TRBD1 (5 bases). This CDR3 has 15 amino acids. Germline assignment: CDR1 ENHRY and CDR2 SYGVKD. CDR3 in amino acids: CAISESSGDYYGYTF. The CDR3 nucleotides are TGTGCCATCAGTGAGTCTAGCGGGGACTATTATGGCTATACCTTC.

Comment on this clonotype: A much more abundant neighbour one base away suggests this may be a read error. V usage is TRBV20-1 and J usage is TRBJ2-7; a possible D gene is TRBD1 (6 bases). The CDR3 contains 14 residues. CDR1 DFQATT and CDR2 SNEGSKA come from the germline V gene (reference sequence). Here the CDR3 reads CSADPGTFSYVQYF. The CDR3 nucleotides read TGCAGTGCTGACCCCGGGACATTCTCCTACGTGCAGTACTTC.

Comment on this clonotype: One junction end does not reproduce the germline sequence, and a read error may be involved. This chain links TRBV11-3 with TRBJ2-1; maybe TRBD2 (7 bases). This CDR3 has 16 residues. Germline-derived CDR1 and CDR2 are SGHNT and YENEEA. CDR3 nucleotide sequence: TGTGCCAGCCGATTAGATCCCACGGGGGGCAGGGGTGAGGAGTTCTTC. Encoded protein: CASRLDPTGGRGEEFF.

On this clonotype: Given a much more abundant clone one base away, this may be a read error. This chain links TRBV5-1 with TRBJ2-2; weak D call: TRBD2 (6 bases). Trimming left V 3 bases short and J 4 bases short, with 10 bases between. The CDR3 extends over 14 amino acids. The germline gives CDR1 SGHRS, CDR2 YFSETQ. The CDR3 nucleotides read TGCGCCAGCAGCTCGGGAGATAGCACCGGGGAGCTGTTTTTT. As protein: CASSSGDSTGELFF.

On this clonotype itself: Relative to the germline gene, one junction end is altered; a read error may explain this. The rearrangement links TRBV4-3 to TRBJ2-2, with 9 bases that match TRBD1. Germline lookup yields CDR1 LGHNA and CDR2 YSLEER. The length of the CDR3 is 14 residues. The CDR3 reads CASRHRGLVGEQFF. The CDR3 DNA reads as TGCGCCAGCAGACACAGGGGGCTGGTCGGGGAGCAGTTTTTT.

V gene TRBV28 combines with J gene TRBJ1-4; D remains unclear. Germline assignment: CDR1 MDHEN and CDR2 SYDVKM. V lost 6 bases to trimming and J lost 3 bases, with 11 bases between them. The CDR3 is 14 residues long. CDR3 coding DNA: TGTGCCAGCAGGACTGAAAGAGCTAATGAAAAACTGTTTTTT. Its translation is CASRTERANEKLFF. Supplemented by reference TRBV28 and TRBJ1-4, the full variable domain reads DVKVTQSSRYLVKRTGEKVFLECVQDMDHENMFWYRQDPGLGLRLIYFSYDVKMKEKGDIPEGYSVSREKKERFSLILESASTNQTSMYLCASRTERANEKLFFGSGTQLSVL.

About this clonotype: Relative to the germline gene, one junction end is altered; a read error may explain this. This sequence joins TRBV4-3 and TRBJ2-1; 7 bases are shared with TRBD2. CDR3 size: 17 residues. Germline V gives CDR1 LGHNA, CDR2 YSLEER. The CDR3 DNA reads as TGCTCCAGCAGCCAAGACCCCGCGGGAGCTGAATACAATGAGCAGCTCTTC. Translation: CSSSQDPAGAEYNEQLF.

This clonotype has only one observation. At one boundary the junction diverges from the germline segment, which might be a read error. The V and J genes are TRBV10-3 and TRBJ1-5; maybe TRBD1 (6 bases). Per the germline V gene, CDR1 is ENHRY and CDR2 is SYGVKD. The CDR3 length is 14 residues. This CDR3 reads CVISEQGGNQPQHF. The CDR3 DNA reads TGTGTCATCAGTGAACAGGGCGGCAACCAGCCCCAGCATTTT.

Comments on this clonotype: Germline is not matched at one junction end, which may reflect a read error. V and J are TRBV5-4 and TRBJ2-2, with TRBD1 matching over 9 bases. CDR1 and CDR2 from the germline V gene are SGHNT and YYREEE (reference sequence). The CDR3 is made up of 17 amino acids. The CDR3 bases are TGTGTCAGCAGCTTACGGCCAGGGACAGGGATCCCCGGGGAGCTCTTTTTT. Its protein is CVSSLRPGTGIPGELFF. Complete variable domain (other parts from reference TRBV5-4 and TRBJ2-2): ETGVTQSPTHLIKTRGQQVTLRCSSQSGHNTVSWYQQALGQGPQFIFQYYREEENGRGNFPPRFSGLQFPNYSSELNVNALELDDSALYLCVSSLRPGTGIPGELFFGEGSRLTVL.

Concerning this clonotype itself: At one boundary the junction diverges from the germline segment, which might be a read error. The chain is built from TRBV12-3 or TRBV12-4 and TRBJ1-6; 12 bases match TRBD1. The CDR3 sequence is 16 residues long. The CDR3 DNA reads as TGTGCCAGCACCTCCGGGACAGGGGGCTATAATTCATTCCTCCACTTC. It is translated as CASTSGTGGYNSFLHF.

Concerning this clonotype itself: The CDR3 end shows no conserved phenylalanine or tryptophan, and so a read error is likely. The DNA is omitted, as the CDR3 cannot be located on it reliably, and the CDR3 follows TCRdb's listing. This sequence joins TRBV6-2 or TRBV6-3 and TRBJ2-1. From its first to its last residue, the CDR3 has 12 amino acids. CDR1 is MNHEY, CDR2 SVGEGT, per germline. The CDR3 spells CASSYVVGEHFL.

This CDR3 reads CSDVPLDYTDTQYF. DNA for the CDR3: TGCAGCGATGTCCCATTGGACTACACAGATACGCAGTATTTT. V usage is TRBV29-1 and J usage is TRBJ2-3; TRBD2 might be the D (6 bases). V was shortened by 7 bases and J by 2 bases, with 16 bases between the two germline ends. The CDR3 covers 14 residues. Germline CDR1 is SQVTM and CDR2 is ANQGSEA.

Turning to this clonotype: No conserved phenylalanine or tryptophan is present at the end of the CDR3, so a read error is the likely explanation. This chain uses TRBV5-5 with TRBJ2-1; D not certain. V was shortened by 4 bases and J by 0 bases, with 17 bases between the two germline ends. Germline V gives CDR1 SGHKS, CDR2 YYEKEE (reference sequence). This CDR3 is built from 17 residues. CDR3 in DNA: TGTGCCAGCAGCATGGCCTTCGGGCCTAGCTCCTACAATGAGCAGTTCTTA. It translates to CASSMAFGPSSYNEQFL.

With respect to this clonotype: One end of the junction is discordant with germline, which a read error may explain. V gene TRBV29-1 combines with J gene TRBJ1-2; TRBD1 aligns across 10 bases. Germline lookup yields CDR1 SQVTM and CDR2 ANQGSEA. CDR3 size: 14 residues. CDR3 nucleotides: TGCAGCGTTCAAGTTCCGGGACAGGGGAGTGGCTACATCTTC. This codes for CSVQVPGQGSGYIF.

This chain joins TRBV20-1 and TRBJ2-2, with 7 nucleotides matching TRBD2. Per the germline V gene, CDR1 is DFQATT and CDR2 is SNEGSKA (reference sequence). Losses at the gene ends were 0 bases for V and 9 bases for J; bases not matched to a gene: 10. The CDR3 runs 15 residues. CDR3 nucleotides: TGCAGTGCTAGAGATTCACGCCGGGAGGTCAGGGAGCTGTTTTTT. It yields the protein CSARDSRREVRELFF.

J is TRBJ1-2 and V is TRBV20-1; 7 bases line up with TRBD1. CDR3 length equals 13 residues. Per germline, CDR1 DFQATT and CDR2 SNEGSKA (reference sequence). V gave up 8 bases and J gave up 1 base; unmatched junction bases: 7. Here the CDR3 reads CSPRDSFNYGYTF. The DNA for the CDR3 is TGCAGTCCGAGGGACAGCTTTAACTATGGCTACACCTTC.